These 32 T cell receptor beta chains were all obtained from the same sample, sequenced in a study of T cell changes during pregnancy in multiple sclerosis. Sequenced by immunoSEQ multiplex PCR; TCRdb stores in-frame clones only, minus some. The table lists around 92,000 clones, almost 95% of them singletons. The source material was peripheral blood, sampled in the third trimester of pregnancy. These receptors were obtained from a female donor with multiple sclerosis, enrolled in a pregnancy study.

The V call is TRBV25-1, the J call TRBJ2-1; D is unclear. The CDR3 is made up of 14 amino acids. Germline loops: CDR1 MGHDK, CDR2 SYGVNS. The ends were cut back, 6 bases at V and 3 bases at J, with 12 bases in the middle. The CDR3 reads CASRPINRYNEQFF. The CDR3 DNA follows: TGTGCCAGCAGACCTATTAACCGCTACAATGAGCAGTTCTTC.

The V gene is TRBV28, the J gene TRBJ2-2, with TRBD2 as a possible D gene (5 bases). With 6 bases removed from V and 5 bases from J, the gap between germline ends came to 7 bases. Germline-derived CDR1 and CDR2 are MDHEN and SYDVKM. The CDR3 runs to 12 residues. The CDR3 sequence is CASSPGTGELFF. In nucleotides, the CDR3 is TGTGCCAGCAGCCCGGGGACCGGGGAGCTGTTTTTT. Looking up the rest from reference TRBV28 and TRBJ2-2 gives the full variable domain: DVKVTQSSRYLVKRTGEKVFLECVQDMDHENMFWYRQDPGLGLRLIYFSYDVKMKEKGDIPEGYSVSREKKERFSLILESASTNQTSMYLCASSPGTGELFFGEGSRLTVL.

This clone was counted a single time. The chain is built from TRBV6-4 and TRBJ2-2; tentatively, D is TRBD2 (5 bases). Germline loops: CDR1 MRHNA, CDR2 SNTAGT. There are 11 residues in the CDR3. V was clipped by 7 bases and J by 13 bases, with 13 bases between them. The CDR3: CASTKPGGLFF. In DNA, the CDR3 is TGTGCCAGCACCAAGCCAGGAGGGCTGTTTTTT.

The CDR3 DNA reads TGTGCCAGCAGCTTGGATGTGTTTGGGCTAGAGCAGTACTTC. Amino acids: CASSLDVFGLEQYF. The rearrangement links TRBV5-5 to TRBJ2-7, with D unresolved. Germline assignment: CDR1 SGHKS and CDR2 YYEKEE (reference sequence). The V end was cut by 0 bases, the J end by 7 bases, with 14 bases between. This CDR3 comprises 14 residues.

The genes are TRBV2 and TRBJ1-2; 7 positions match TRBD1. The CDR3 spans 14 residues. The V gene's germline CDR1 is SNHLY and CDR2 FYNNEI. V dropped 4 bases and J dropped 4; count of bases not matched to a gene: 6. The CDR3 spells CASSGSTGTYGYTF. CDR3 in DNA: TGTGCCAGCAGTGGATCGACAGGGACCTATGGCTACACCTTC. Based on the CDR3 plus reference TRBV2 and TRBJ1-2, the full variable domain is EPEVTQTPSHQVTQMGQEVILRCVPISNHLYFYWYRQILGQKVEFLVSFYNNEISEKSEIFDDQFSVERPDGSNFTLKIRSTKLEDSAMYFCASSGSTGTYGYTFGSGTRLTVV.

J is TRBJ1-2 and V is TRBV7-8; 7 bases align to TRBD1. The germline CDR1 and CDR2 sequences are SGHVS and FQNEAQ. The trim removed 1 base at V and 7 bases at J, leaving 15 bases unmatched. CDR3 length equals 17 residues. CDR3 bases: TGTGCCAGCAGCTTAGTCTCGAGGGGGCGAAAGAGTTTTGGCTACACCTTC. Amino acid sequence: CASSLVSRGRKSFGYTF.

The chain has TRBV27 and TRBJ2-6, with a weak D call TRBD1 (6 bases). The CDR3 is made up of 15 amino acids. CDR1 and CDR2 from the germline V gene are MNHEY and SMNVEV (reference sequence). Deletions cut 8 bases from V and 0 bases from J, with 11 bases between. For the CDR3, the DNA is TGTGCCAGCCGCAACAGGGCCTCTGGGGCCAACGTCCTGACTTTC. Translated, it gives CASRNRASGANVLTF.

The rearrangement joins TRBV6-1 to TRBJ2-1, with TRBD2 as a possible D gene (5 bases). The CDR3 is 16 residues long. From germline, CDR1 is MNHNS and CDR2 SASEGT. The V end lost 2 bases, the J end lost 1 base, and 12 bases lay between the germline ends. CDR3 sequence (DNA): TGTGCCAGCAGTGAACGGAGAAGGACTTCCTACAATGAGCAGTTCTTC. This codes for CASSERRRTSYNEQFF.

The CDR3 reads CASSPIELAGPGKQYF. The CDR3 bases are TGTGCCAGCTCACCAATCGAGCTAGCGGGTCCTGGGAAGCAGTACTTC. The chain combines TRBV18 with TRBJ2-7, with 8 bases matching TRBD2. The CDR3 length is 16 residues. CDR1 and CDR2 (germline): KGHSH, LQKENI. Trimming took 2 bases from V and 8 from J; bases not matched to a gene: 14. Drawing the rest from reference TRBV18 and TRBJ2-7, the complete variable domain is NAGVMQNPRHLVRRRGQEARLRCSPMKGHSHVYWYRQLPEEGLKFMVYLQKENIIDESGMPKERFSAEFPKEGPSILRIQQVVRGDSAAYFCASSPIELAGPGKQYFGPGTRLTVT.

The CDR3 spells CASSSGGDSYNEQFF. The CDR3 DNA reads TGTGCCAGCAGCTCCGGGGGAGACTCCTACAATGAGCAGTTCTTC. The chain carries TRBV11-3 and TRBJ2-1; possible D gene TRBD2, 6 bases. CDR1 SGHNT and CDR2 YENEEA come from the germline V gene. This CDR3 spans 15 amino acids. V was pared by 4 bases and J by 0 bases, with 10 bases between. The full variable domain, its missing parts supplied by reference TRBV11-3 and TRBJ2-1, is EAGVVQSPRYKIIEKKQPVAFWCNPISGHNTLYWYLQNLGQGPELLIRYENEEAVDDSQLPKDRFSAERLKGVDSTLKIQPAELGDSAVYLCASSSGGDSYNEQFFGPGTRLTVL.

The chain recombines TRBV5-1 with TRBJ2-1; TRBD2 agrees at 8 bases. Trimming cost V 2 bases and J 9 bases; bases outside gene matches: 10. This CDR3 spans 15 amino acids. Germline V lookup: CDR1 SGHRS, CDR2 YFSETQ. The CDR3, as DNA: TGCGCCAGCAGCTTAGGTAGCGGGAACGCGGGTGAGCAGTTCTTC. This sequence encodes CASSLGSGNAGEQFF.

The chain employs TRBV4-3 and TRBJ2-1; TRBD2 matches at 8 bases. Germline assignment: CDR1 LGHNA and CDR2 YSLEER. CDR3 length equals 12 residues. Losses at the gene ends were 4 bases for V and 10 bases for J; bases not matched to a gene: 3. The CDR3 loop reads CASSRTSGEQFF. The CDR3 DNA reads as TGCGCCAGCAGCCGAACTAGCGGAGAGCAGTTCTTC.

The V and J genes are TRBV7-8 and TRBJ1-5; 7 nucleotides match TRBD1. The CDR3 runs to 15 residues. Looked up from germline, CDR1 is SGHVS and CDR2 is FQNEAQ. Trimming took 5 bases from V and 6 from J; bases not matched to a gene: 10. The CDR3 here is CASSAGTVGTQPQHF. The DNA for the CDR3 is TGTGCCAGCAGCGCCGGGACAGTCGGGACTCAGCCCCAGCATTTT. Together with reference TRBV7-8 and TRBJ1-5, the CDR3 gives the full variable domain: GAGVSQSPRYKVAKRGQDVALRCDPISGHVSLFWYQQALGQGPEFLTYFQNEAQLDKSGLPSDRFFAERPEGSVSTLKIQRTQQEDSAVYLCASSAGTVGTQPQHFGDGTRLSIL.

The CDR3 region has the DNA TGCGCCAGCAGTCAAACAGGGGTAACTTACAATGAGCAGTTCTTC. Its translation: CASSQTGVTYNEQFF. The V and J genes are TRBV5-1 and TRBJ2-1, with 7 bases aligning to TRBD1. Trimming at V came to 5 bases and at J to 4 bases, leaving 9 bases not matched to a gene. The CDR3 totals 15 residues. Germline V lookup: CDR1 SGHRS, CDR2 YFSETQ.

A single count supports this clone. The chain couples TRBV30 to TRBJ2-5, with D maybe TRBD2 (5 bases). The V gene's germline CDR1 is GTSNPN and CDR2 SVGIG (reference sequence). The ends were cut back, 0 bases at V and 0 bases at J, with 14 bases in the middle. This CDR3 region has 16 residues. The CDR3 loop is CAWSVPSGGYQETQYF. CDR3 in DNA: TGTGCCTGGAGTGTACCCAGTGGCGGGTACCAAGAGACCCAGTACTTC.

The chain is built from TRBV2 and TRBJ2-1; 7 nucleotides line up with TRBD2. The CDR3 spans 13 residues. CDR1 is SNHLY, CDR2 FYNNEI, per germline. J gave up 14 bases and V 2 bases, and 9 bases lay outside the gene matches. The CDR3: CASSERGGSLKFF. In nucleotides, the CDR3 is TGTGCCAGCAGTGAAAGGGGCGGGAGTTTGAAGTTCTTC.

This clone was detected only once. The chain carries TRBV5-1 and TRBJ2-7; TRBD2 agrees at 7 bases. CDR1 is SGHRS and CDR2 is YFSETQ in the germline V gene. This CDR3 has 16 residues. V dropped 1 base and J dropped 2; count of bases not matched to a gene: 9. The CDR3 sequence: CASSLSPLGTTYEQYF. In nucleotides, the CDR3 is TGCGCCAGCAGCTTGAGTCCTTTGGGGACTACCTACGAGCAGTACTTC.

The chain uses TRBV5-6 and TRBJ2-7; 14 bases agree with TRBD2. The CDR3 is made up of 15 amino acids. The J segment lost 6 bases and the V segment lost 0 bases, leaving 2 bases of the junction unmatched. Germline CDR1 SGHDT, CDR2 YYEEEE. CDR3 coding DNA: TGTGCCAGCAGCTTGGGTGGGACTAGCGGGGGCGAGCAGTACTTC. It yields the protein CASSLGGTSGGEQYF.

CDR3 nucleotides: TGTGCCAGCAGTTTACAACAGGGACCCTACGAGCAGTACTTC. Amino acids: CASSLQQGPYEQYF. The rearrangement uses TRBV27 and TRBJ2-7, with D perhaps matching TRBD1 (6 bases). The V end was cut by 2 bases, the J end by 2 bases, with 10 bases between. The length of the CDR3 is 14 residues. Germline values: CDR1 MNHEY, CDR2 SMNVEV (reference sequence).

Only one count was recorded for this clone. This chain connects TRBV7-9 to TRBJ2-7; 10 bases line up with TRBD1. The length of the CDR3 is 16 residues. The junction had 5 bases not matched to a gene; V was cut back by 3 bases and J by 0 bases. Germline loops: CDR1 SEHNR, CDR2 FQNEAQ (reference sequence). Here the CDR3 reads CASSFPGQGSSYEQYF. CDR3 DNA: TGTGCCAGCAGCTTTCCGGGACAGGGGTCCTCCTACGAGCAGTACTTC.

This chain uses TRBV2 with TRBJ2-7; tentatively, D is TRBD2 (6 bases). V was pared by 8 bases and J by 6 bases, with 8 bases between. Germline assignment: CDR1 SNHLY and CDR2 FYNNEI. The CDR3 is made up of 10 amino acids. The CDR3 DNA sequence: TGTGCCAGCGGAGGGCGCGAGCAGTACTTC. Protein sequence: CASGGREQYF.

The rearrangement links TRBV4-3 to TRBJ1-3; unclear D gene. Deletions cut 1 base from V and 0 bases from J, with 16 bases between. CDR1 is LGHNA and CDR2 is YSLEER in the germline V gene. CDR3 length: 18 amino acids. CDR3 residues: CASSQGAGWFGSGNTIYF. The CDR3 DNA sequence: TGCGCCAGCAGCCAAGGGGCAGGCTGGTTTGGCTCTGGAAACACCATATATTTT.

This chain uses TRBV5-8 with TRBJ2-6, with D maybe TRBD2 (7 bases). The germline V gene has CDR1 SGHTS and CDR2 YDEGEE. CDR3 length: 17 residues. V was clipped by 0 bases and J by 2 bases, with 12 bases between them. DNA of the CDR3: TGTGCCAGCAGCTTGGAGGTGGGGGGGCCTGGGGCCAACGTCCTGACTTTC. Its translation: CASSLEVGGPGANVLTF.

The sample holds one count of this clone. The J gene is TRBJ2-5, the V gene TRBV5-1; 8 bases are shared with TRBD1. The CDR3 has 17 amino acids. Germline V gene data show CDR1 as SGHRS and CDR2 as YFSETQ. V was clipped by 4 bases and J by 1 base; unmatched bases: 12. CDR3 sequence: CASSAGTGQGRQETQYF. The CDR3 nucleotides read TGCGCCAGCAGCGCTGGCACAGGACAGGGACGCCAAGAGACCCAGTACTTC.

The rearrangement joins TRBV7-8 to TRBJ1-1; 7 bases match TRBD1. In germline, CDR1 is SGHVS, CDR2 FQNEAQ. V shed 5 bases and J 8 bases; nucleotides not matched to a gene: 5. The CDR3 totals 12 residues. The CDR3 DNA reads as TGTGCCAGCAGCCTGACAGGGTCGGAAGCTTTCTTT. It is translated as CASSLTGSEAFF.

The chain employs TRBV9 and TRBJ2-3; 8 bases map to TRBD2. Per the germline V gene, CDR1 is SGDLS and CDR2 is YYNGEE. The CDR3 covers 17 residues. V shed 3 bases and J 0 bases; nucleotides not matched to a gene: 9. The CDR3 loop reads CASSDVRASGSTDTQYF. The DNA for the CDR3 is TGTGCCAGCAGCGATGTTAGGGCTAGCGGGAGCACAGATACGCAGTATTTT. The whole variable domain, remainder taken from reference TRBV9 and TRBJ2-3, is DSGVTQTPKHLITATGQRVTLRCSPRSGDLSVYWYQQSLDQGLQFLIQYYNGEERAKGNILERFSAQQFPDLHSELNLSSLELGDSALYFCASSDVRASGSTDTQYFGPGTRLTVL.

The chain has TRBV28 and TRBJ1-4, with D possibly being TRBD1 (6 bases). This CDR3 has 13 residues. Germline loops: CDR1 MDHEN, CDR2 SYDVKM. V lost 2 bases to trimming and J lost 15 bases, with 16 bases between them. CDR3 DNA: TGTGCCAGCAGTTTACGGGGGGCTCCCTCTATGTTTTTT. It yields the protein CASSLRGAPSMFF.

The rearrangement joins TRBV28 to TRBJ2-1; 12 bases align to TRBD2. There are 15 residues in the CDR3. The germline V gene encodes CDR1 MDHEN and CDR2 SYDVKM. The trim removed 6 bases at V and 6 bases at J, leaving 6 bases unmatched. CDR3 region: CASRTSGLAGNEQFF. CDR3 nucleotide sequence: TGTGCCAGCAGGACCTCGGGACTAGCGGGCAATGAGCAGTTCTTC.

The genes are TRBV9 and TRBJ2-7; 10 positions agree with TRBD2. With V trimmed by 3 bases and J by 9 bases, 6 bases remained unmatched. This CDR3 contains 13 residues. Per germline, CDR1 SGDLS and CDR2 YYNGEE. The CDR3 coding sequence is TGTGCCAGCAGCGGGCTAGCGGGAGATAGGCAGTACTTC. The encoded protein is CASSGLAGDRQYF.

J is TRBJ2-5 and V is TRBV28; 13 bases map to TRBD2. CDR3 length: 15 residues. V shed 4 bases and J 6 bases; nucleotides not matched to a gene: 5. Germline values: CDR1 MDHEN, CDR2 SYDVKM. This CDR3 is CASSSLTSGRQTQYF. CDR3 in DNA: TGTGCCAGCAGTTCCTTGACTAGCGGGAGGCAGACCCAGTACTTC.

The rearrangement joins TRBV2 to TRBJ2-7, with D unclear. Between the trimmed V and J ends, which lost 6 bases and 4 bases, there was a span of 4 bases. Germline V gene lookup returns CDR1 SNHLY and CDR2 FYNNEI. The CDR3 runs to 10 residues. CDR3 region: CASSNYEQYF. The CDR3 bases are TGTGCCAGCAGCAATTACGAGCAGTACTTC.

V and J are TRBV7-6 and TRBJ2-1; TRBD2 matches 12 bases. Germline lookup yields CDR1 SGHVS and CDR2 FNYEAQ. After removal of 5 bases from V and 4 bases from J, the junction contained 6 bases not matched to a gene. The CDR3 extends over 16 amino acids. The CDR3 DNA sequence: TGTGCCAGCAGCCTTAGTCTAGCGGGAGGGTACAATGAGCAGTTCTTC. Its protein product is CASSLSLAGGYNEQFF. The complete variable domain, with remaining parts taken from reference TRBV7-6 and TRBJ2-1, reads GAGVSQSPRYKVTKRGQDVALRCDPISGHVSLYWYRQALGQGPEFLTYFNYEAQQDKSGLPNDRFSAERPEGSISTLTIQRTEQRDSAMYRCASSLSLAGGYNEQFFGPGTRLTVL.